Below, 14 T cell receptor beta chains from the same sample are listed, as sequenced in a study of blood T cells in healthy people across ages. Using a J-beta primer mix together with a sample-barcoded 5' primer, a second PCR was run for about 6 to 11 cycles. TCRdb itself ran the 5' RACE reads through MiXCR, one entry per CDR3 protein. The sample has about 400,000 distinct CDR3 sequences, about 52% seen once. The sample comprised blood. The source is a man in his sixties in good health.

This chain joins TRBV9 and TRBJ2-5; possible D gene TRBD1, 6 bases. The CDR3 has 14 amino acids. V lost 4 bases and J lost 1, with 11 bases in between. Germline V gene sequence: CDR1 SGDLS, CDR2 YYNGEE. CDR3 sequence (DNA): TGTGCCAGCAGCCCCAGGGGAGTCCAAGAGACCCAGTACTTC. Translating it yields CASSPRGVQETQYF.

The V and J genes are TRBV7-2 and TRBJ2-1; tentative D call: TRBD2 (6 bases). The germline gives CDR1 SGHTA, CDR2 FQGNSA. CDR3 size: 11 residues. The V gene lost 8 bases and the J gene lost 14 bases, with 16 bases spanning the gap. CDR3: CASGSRGYEFF. The CDR3 bases are TGTGCCAGCGGCTCCCGGGGGTATGAGTTCTTC.

This chain uses TRBV20-1 with TRBJ1-2; no firm D call. The CDR3 length is 11 residues. Germline V lookup: CDR1 DFQATT, CDR2 SNEGSKA (reference sequence). With 7 bases removed from V and 0 bases from J, the gap between germline ends came to 6 bases. The CDR3 is CSGVANYGYTF. For the CDR3, the DNA is TGCAGTGGCGTAGCTAACTATGGCTACACCTTC.

V usage is TRBV10-3 and J usage is TRBJ2-4, with 8 bases that match TRBD1. CDR3 length equals 14 residues. Germline CDR1 ENHRY, CDR2 SYGVKD. The V and J ends lost 6 bases and 6 bases, in that order; junction bases with no gene match: 7. The CDR3: CAIREDRAGNIQYF. For the CDR3, the DNA is TGTGCCATCAGGGAGGACAGGGCTGGAAACATTCAGTACTTC.

Regarding this clonotype: One end of the junction fails to match germline, which may point to a read error. The chain employs TRBV18 and TRBJ2-4; 8 bases fit TRBD1. The CDR3 extends over 14 amino acids. Germline assignment: CDR1 KGHSH and CDR2 LQKENI. CDR3 nucleotide sequence: TGTGCCAGCCCACCCCCCAGGGGGCATGACATTCAGTACTTC. Amino acid sequence: CASPPPRGHDIQYF.

The chain couples TRBV25-1 to TRBJ1-2, with D possibly matching TRBD1 (5 bases). CDR1 is MGHDK and CDR2 is SYGVNS in the germline V gene. The CDR3 is 16 amino acids. With 4 bases removed from V and 2 bases from J, the gap between germline ends came to 17 bases. The CDR3 here is CASSAQPTGTNYGYTF. CDR3 coding DNA: TGTGCCAGCAGTGCGCAACCCACGGGGACGAACTATGGCTACACCTTC.

The rearrangement uses TRBV29-1 and TRBJ1-1, with a tentative D call TRBD1 (6 bases). Per the germline V gene, CDR1 is SQVTM and CDR2 is ANQGSEA. With 6 bases removed from V and 0 bases from J, the gap between germline ends came to 17 bases. The CDR3 is made up of 15 amino acids. The chain's CDR3 is CSVDHWDILNTEAFF. CDR3 nucleotides: TGCAGCGTCGACCATTGGGACATTTTGAACACTGAAGCTTTCTTT.

This clonotype has at least ten counts. The genes are TRBV7-2 and TRBJ2-5, with 10 bases that match TRBD2. Per germline, CDR1 SGHTA and CDR2 FQGNSA. This CDR3 comprises 16 residues. The J segment lost 4 bases and the V segment lost 1 base, leaving 6 bases of the junction unmatched. For the CDR3, the DNA is TGTGCCAGCAGCTTAGATGCTAGCGGGAGAGGAGAGACCCAGTACTTC. Translated, it gives CASSLDASGRGETQYF.

This sequence joins TRBV20-1 and TRBJ2-3; 7 bases line up with TRBD1. From germline, CDR1 is DFQATT and CDR2 SNEGSKA (reference sequence). CDR3 length: 15 amino acids. With V trimmed by 5 bases and J by 5 bases, 13 bases remained unmatched. CDR3 region: CSAQTRGRGKDTQYF. In nucleotides, the CDR3 is TGCAGTGCTCAAACAAGGGGGCGCGGTAAAGATACGCAGTATTTT.

This clonotype was recorded once. This chain connects TRBV11-3 to TRBJ2-3, with D tentatively TRBD2 (6 bases). The CDR3 sequence is 15 residues long. Trimming removed 8 bases from V and 1 base from J, with 16 bases in between. Germline V gene lookup returns CDR1 SGHNT and CDR2 YENEEA. The CDR3 sequence is CASSRGSGGTDTQYF. CDR3 sequence (DNA): TGTGCCAGCTCCCGGGGTAGCGGAGGCACAGATACGCAGTATTTT.

Points on this clonotype: It may be a read error: a sequence one base away is much more abundant. The CDR3 DNA reads TGTGCCAGCCTTGAACGGGAGGTAGGGGACAATGAGCAGTTCTTC. Amino acid sequence: CASLEREVGDNEQFF. V gene TRBV28 combines with J gene TRBJ2-1; TRBD2 matches 7 bases. This CDR3 has 15 amino acids. Unmatched junction bases numbered 12, after V lost 8 bases and J lost 5 bases. Germline CDR1 reads MDHEN; CDR2 reads SYDVKM.

The chain carries TRBV7-9 and TRBJ2-1; D gene uncertain. Looked up from germline, CDR1 is SEHNR and CDR2 is FQNEAQ (reference sequence). V lost 5 bases to trimming and J lost 10 bases, with 12 bases between them. CDR3 length: 12 amino acids. CDR3 DNA sequence: TGTGCCAGCAGCCCTCCCTTGTTGGAGCAGTTCTTC. It is translated as CASSPPLLEQFF. The whole variable domain, filled in from reference TRBV7-9 and TRBJ2-1, reads DTGVSQNPRHKITKRGQNVTFRCDPISEHNRLYWYRQTLGQGPEFLTYFQNEAQLEKSRLLSDRFSAERPKGSFSTLEIQRTEQGDSAMYLCASSPPLLEQFFGPGTRLTVL.

V is TRBV7-2 and J is TRBJ1-5; D unclear. This CDR3 region has 15 residues. From germline, CDR1 is SGHTA and CDR2 FQGNSA. V was cut by 2 bases and J by 3 bases, with 11 bases left in between. CDR3 in DNA: TGTGCCAGCAGCTTATTGGGCCGGGTCAATCAGCCCCAGCATTTT. As protein: CASSLLGRVNQPQHF. Combining the CDR3 with reference TRBV7-2 and TRBJ1-5 gives the whole variable domain GAGVSQSPSNKVTEKGKDVELRCDPISGHTALYWYRQSLGQGLEFLIYFQGNSAPDKSGLPSDRFSAERTGGSVSTLTIQRTQQEDSAVYLCASSLLGRVNQPQHFGDGTRLSIL.

This clonotype was seen repeatedly, ten times or more. The V and J genes are TRBV20-1 and TRBJ2-7, with TRBD2 matching over 8 bases. This CDR3 is built from 15 residues. Germline V lookup: CDR1 DFQATT, CDR2 SNEGSKA (reference sequence). With V trimmed by 3 bases and J by 0 bases, 7 bases remained unmatched. CDR3 nucleotide sequence: TGCAGTGCTAGGAGGTGGCGGGGGGACTCCTACGAGCAGTACTTC. Residues: CSARRWRGDSYEQYF.